Sequencing of this TCR beta chain was carried out in a study of T cells after yellow fever vaccination. Trimming removed 11 bases from V and 4 bases from J, with 12 bases in between. The germline gives CDR1 MNHNY, CDR2 SVGAGI (reference sequence). The CDR3 runs to 12 residues. Via MiXCR, TCRdb re-called the 5' RACE reads, giving one row per CDR3 protein. The sample shows 180,000 or so distinct CDR3 sequences, 11% of them seen only once. This clonotype has a count of ten or more. The chain couples TRBV6-6 to TRBJ2-1; D not certain. The sequence was obtained from a man between 18 and 35 years old who received the YFV17D yellow fever vaccine. The sample in question was CD8+ T cells sorted from PBMCs, obtained 15 days after the yellow fever booster vaccination. CDR3 sequence: CAAGRFYNEQFF. The CDR3 coding sequence is TGTGCCGCAGGCAGGTTTTACAATGAGCAGTTCTTC.